The clone carrying this T cell receptor (beta chain) has only a few counts. Its target is not known. The record originates from a study of CD8 T cells in ankylosing spondylitis. Overall study results and limits: Made up of eight or nine highly homologous variants, a TCR beta motif appeared characteristic of ankylosing spondylitis blood. Significant enrichment of disease-linked clones was reported in matched ankylosing spondylitis synovial fluid. In peripheral blood, disease-linked CD8+ clones occurred at relatively low frequencies.

TCRdb independently ran MiXCR on the 5' RACE reads; one entry per CDR3 protein. The sample lists 800,000 to 900,000 distinct CDR3 sequences, 12% occurring once. Sample: blood, either unsorted or a sorted T cell fraction (not recorded which). The sequence derives from a male donor with ankylosing spondylitis.

In DNA, the CDR3 is TGCGCCAGCAGCAAACAGGGGGCTAAAAACATTCAGTACTTC. Protein: CASSKQGAKNIQYF. The J gene is TRBJ2-4, the V gene TRBV5-1; TRBD1 agrees at 9 bases. Germline V gene lookup returns CDR1 SGHRS and CDR2 YFSETQ. Trimming took 4 bases from V and 4 from J; bases not matched to a gene: 3. This CDR3 has 14 amino acids.